The 22 T cell receptor beta chains listed next were all sequenced from one sample in a study of neurological immune-mediated disorders. TCRdb used MiXCR to reprocess the 5' RACE reads, holding one entry per CDR3 protein. Found here are around 47,000 distinct CDR3 sequences, roughly 21% of them singletons; the top ten hold less than 5%. The time point denotes: technical triplicate 3. Material for sequencing was PBMCs. The source of these receptors is a man aged 55-75 years with HTLV-1-associated myelopathy (HAM/TSP).

This clonotype was seen ten or more times. This chain connects TRBV5-1 to TRBJ2-5; D perhaps matches TRBD2 (5 bases). CDR3 length equals 14 residues. V was clipped by 1 base and J by 5 bases, with 12 bases between them. The V gene's germline CDR1 is SGHRS and CDR2 YFSETQ. The CDR3 DNA follows: TGCGCCAGCAGCTTGATGGCGGGCCGGGAGACCCAGTACTTC. Its translation is CASSLMAGRETQYF.

This clonotype has a count of ten or more. The chain employs TRBV25-1 and TRBJ2-1, with D perhaps assigned TRBD1 or TRBD2 (5 bases each). Trimming cost V 7 bases and J 0 bases, with 16 bases left between them. The CDR3 loop spans 16 amino acids. Germline V gene sequence: CDR1 MGHDK, CDR2 SYGVNS. The CDR3 DNA follows: TGTGCCAGCAAGAGGGGCGCCGGTAGCTCCTACAATGAGCAGTTCTTC. Encoded protein: CASKRGAGSSYNEQFF.

This clonotype showed up just a few times. The chain carries TRBV6-1 and TRBJ1-1; no clear D. The CDR3 covers 13 residues. With 6 bases removed from V and 3 bases from J, the gap between germline ends came to 11 bases. CDR1 and CDR2 (germline): MNHNS, SASEGT. The CDR3 sequence: CASSLARDTEAFF. The CDR3 DNA follows: TGTGCCAGCAGCCTAGCCCGGGACACTGAAGCTTTCTTT.

Notes on this clonotype: One end of the junction does not line up with germline, which may come from a read error. CDR3 coding DNA: TGCGCCATCAGCCTCGCCGGGACTAGCATTATCGATGAGCAGTTCTTC. This sequence encodes CAISLAGTSIIDEQFF. The J gene is TRBJ2-1, the V gene TRBV4-3; TRBD2 aligns across 9 bases. CDR1 is LGHNA and CDR2 is YSLEER in the germline V gene. CDR3 length: 16 amino acids.

The rearrangement links TRBV5-4 to TRBJ1-2, with D tentatively TRBD1 (6 bases). This CDR3 is built from 13 residues. V shed 6 bases and J shed 6 bases, with 15 bases lying between them. Germline V gives CDR1 SGHNT, CDR2 YYREEE (reference sequence). The CDR3 region has the DNA TGTGCCAGCACCATTACAGGGATGGATGGCTACACCTTC. This sequence encodes CASTITGMDGYTF.

This clonotype was observed many times. V is TRBV5-1 and J is TRBJ2-5, with 7 bases aligning to TRBD1. The J segment lost 1 base and the V segment lost 4 bases, leaving 7 bases of the junction unmatched. CDR1 is SGHRS and CDR2 is YFSETQ in the germline V gene. The CDR3 loop spans 15 amino acids. This CDR3 is CASSLATGAQETQYF. The CDR3 DNA sequence: TGCGCCAGCAGCCTCGCCACAGGGGCCCAAGAGACCCAGTACTTC.

This clonotype appeared once. The chain employs TRBV5-4 and TRBJ2-3; D unresolved. The J call is in doubt because the DNA end fits TRBJ1-5 better. CDR1 is SGHNT and CDR2 is YYREEE in the germline V gene (reference sequence). The CDR3 sequence is 16 residues long. In DNA form, the CDR3 reads TGTGCCAGCAGCTCCACGGCCCAGGACCTAACAGATACGCAGCATTTT. Amino acids: CASSSTAQDLTDTQHF.

This chain uses TRBV2 with TRBJ2-1, with TRBD1 as a possible D gene (6 bases). Trimming shortened V by 6 bases and J by 6 bases, and 18 bases separated the two germline ends. The CDR3 is 15 amino acids. CDR1 is SNHLY, CDR2 FYNNEI, per germline. The CDR3 loop is CASSPDWIGGNEQFF. CDR3 nucleotides: TGTGCCAGCAGCCCTGACTGGATAGGGGGCAATGAGCAGTTCTTC. The entire variable domain, with the rest obtained from reference TRBV2 and TRBJ2-1, is as follows: EPEVTQTPSHQVTQMGQEVILRCVPISNHLYFYWYRQILGQKVEFLVSFYNNEISEKSEIFDDQFSVERPDGSNFTLKIRSTKLEDSAMYFCASSPDWIGGNEQFFGPGTRLTVL.

This clonotype was observed many times. This chain connects TRBV29-1 to TRBJ2-2; weak D call: TRBD1 (5 bases). This CDR3 is built from 12 residues. The V and J ends lost 7 bases and 3 bases respectively, with 9 bases between them. Germline V gene data show CDR1 as SQVTM and CDR2 as ANQGSEA. CDR3 nucleotides: TGCAGCGCCGGACAATACACCGGGGAGCTGTTTTTT. As protein: CSAGQYTGELFF.

The V call is TRBV7-9, the J call TRBJ1-1; unclear D gene. Per germline, CDR1 SEHNR and CDR2 FQNEAQ (reference sequence). V shed 3 bases and J shed 9 bases, with 14 bases lying between them. This CDR3 contains 13 residues. The CDR3 DNA follows: TGTGCCAGCAGCTTGACCAGAGGGAACCAAGCTTTCTTT. Its protein product is CASSLTRGNQAFF.

This clonotype showed up many times. The chain is built from TRBV11-3 and TRBJ2-5, with TRBD1 matching over 9 bases. The CDR3 covers 15 residues. V shed 3 bases, J shed 5 bases, and the junction held 7 bases outside the gene matches. CDR1 SGHNT and CDR2 YENEEA come from the germline V gene. CDR3 in amino acids: CASSLGQGGRETQYF. CDR3 nucleotide sequence: TGTGCCAGCAGCTTGGGACAGGGAGGCAGGGAGACCCAGTACTTC.

There are many counts of this clonotype. The V and J genes are TRBV5-1 and TRBJ2-4, with 7 bases fitting TRBD1. V lost 2 bases to trimming and J lost 7 bases; unmatched junction nucleotides: 6. Germline CDR1 and CDR2: SGHRS and YFSETQ. The CDR3 is 14 residues long. The CDR3 reads CASSLRQGDNIQYF. The CDR3 DNA reads TGCGCCAGCAGCTTACGGCAGGGGGATAACATTCAGTACTTC.

This clonotype was recorded at least ten times. CDR3 protein: CASSLGSLAGVGETQYF. DNA for the CDR3: TGCGCCAGCAGCCTTGGAAGCCTAGCGGGAGTGGGGGAGACCCAGTACTTC. This chain links TRBV5-1 with TRBJ2-5; 10 bases line up with TRBD2. This CDR3 contains 17 residues. Germline lookup yields CDR1 SGHRS and CDR2 YFSETQ. After removal of 4 bases from V and 5 bases from J, the junction contained 14 bases not matched to a gene. Together with reference TRBV5-1 and TRBJ2-5, the CDR3 gives the full variable domain: KAGVTQTPRYLIKTRGQQVTLSCSPISGHRSVSWYQQTPGQGLQFLFEYFSETQRNKGNFPGRFSGRQFSNSRSEMNVSTLELGDSALYLCASSLGSLAGVGETQYFGPGTRLLVL.

A single count supports this clonotype. The gene calls are TRBV10-3 and TRBJ2-1, with 7 nucleotides matching TRBD2. Trimming took 4 bases from V and 4 from J; bases not matched to a gene: 4. From germline, CDR1 is ENHRY and CDR2 SYGVKD. The CDR3 is made up of 14 amino acids. The CDR3 is CAISGAGFYNEQFF. As DNA, the CDR3 is TGTGCCATCAGTGGAGCGGGGTTTTACAATGAGCAGTTCTTC.

The table lists this clonotype with many counts. V and J are TRBV20-1 and TRBJ1-1, with D possibly TRBD1 on 5 matching bases. V lost 3 bases, J lost 3 bases, and 14 bases lay in between. The CDR3 extends over 14 amino acids. CDR1 is DFQATT, CDR2 SNEGSKA, per germline (reference sequence). The CDR3 sequence: CSARTGRDYTEAFF. In DNA form, the CDR3 reads TGCAGTGCTAGGACGGGCAGGGATTACACTGAAGCTTTCTTT.

Judged by abundance, this clonotype is medium-sized. This chain connects TRBV5-1 to TRBJ2-6, with D hard to call. CDR3 size: 13 residues. V lost 3 bases and J 2 bases, leaving 3 bases between the germline ends. CDR1 is SGHRS and CDR2 is YFSETQ in the germline V gene. The CDR3 spells CASSSAGANVLTF. The CDR3 nucleotides read TGCGCCAGCAGCTCCGCTGGGGCCAACGTCCTGACTTTC. Full variable domain (outside the CDR3, taken from reference TRBV5-1 and TRBJ2-6): KAGVTQTPRYLIKTRGQQVTLSCSPISGHRSVSWYQQTPGQGLQFLFEYFSETQRNKGNFPGRFSGRQFSNSRSEMNVSTLELGDSALYLCASSSAGANVLTFGAGSRLTVL.

This clonotype occurred many times. A much larger clone differs from this one at a single base, so this may be a read error. This chain links TRBV5-1 with TRBJ2-7; unclear D gene. CDR3 length: 14 amino acids. Germline V gene data show CDR1 as SGHRS and CDR2 as YFSETQ. CDR3 in DNA: TGCGCCAGCAACTTGTGGCAGAGCTCCTACGAGCAGTACTTC. Residues: CASNLWQSSYEQYF.

This clonotype counts as medium-sized (0.01 to 0.1%). The rearrangement joins TRBV7-9 to TRBJ2-7; 7 bases map to TRBD1. The CDR3 totals 13 residues. Trimming removed 3 bases from V and 2 bases from J; junction bases left unmatched: 1. Germline CDR1 is SEHNR and CDR2 is FQNEAQ (reference sequence). DNA of the CDR3: TGTGCCAGCAGCTTGGGGACAGCCTACGAGCAGTACTTC. It specifies CASSLGTAYEQYF.

This clonotype was observed many times. This chain uses TRBV28 with TRBJ2-7; 12 nucleotides align to TRBD2. CDR1 is MDHEN and CDR2 is SYDVKM in the germline V gene. CDR3 size: 15 residues. V dropped 5 bases and J dropped 7; count of bases not matched to a gene: 9. The CDR3 region is CASSILAGGPGEQYF. DNA of the CDR3: TGTGCCAGCAGTATCCTAGCGGGAGGGCCGGGGGAGCAGTACTTC.

This clonotype appeared many times. This chain's CDR3 is CASSTDRPSTDTQYF. The CDR3 DNA reads as TGCGCCAGCAGTACTGACAGGCCTAGCACAGATACGCAGTATTTT. The V and J genes are TRBV5-1 and TRBJ2-3, with a weak D call TRBD1 (6 bases). Germline-derived CDR1 and CDR2 are SGHRS and YFSETQ. The ends were cut back, 5 bases at V and 0 bases at J, with 13 bases in the middle. CDR3 length: 15 amino acids.

This clonotype was observed many times. This sequence joins TRBV3-1 and TRBJ2-5, with D maybe TRBD1 (5 bases). CDR3 size: 14 residues. Trimming removed 0 bases from V and 2 bases from J, with 7 bases in between. In germline, CDR1 is LGHDT, CDR2 YNNKEL (reference sequence). For the CDR3, the DNA is TGTGCCAGCAGCCAAGATCGACAGCAAGAGACCCAGTACTTC. It codes for CASSQDRQQETQYF.

In this sample, this clonotype turned up many times. This chain links TRBV5-1 with TRBJ1-1, with D maybe TRBD1 (6 bases). The germline V gene encodes CDR1 SGHRS and CDR2 YFSETQ. The CDR3 spans 16 residues. V lost 3 bases, J lost 3 bases, and 18 bases lay in between. The CDR3 nucleotides are TGCGCCAGCAGCTCCTCGGGGGGGGGCGGCTACACTGAAGCTTTCTTT. Translation: CASSSSGGGGYTEAFF.